These 19 T cell receptor beta chains were sequenced from one sample in a study of cytomegalovirus exposure and HLA in healthy donors. The PCR employed 60 Vbeta primers together with 13 Jbeta primers. Some clones are missing from TCRdb's copy, which holds only in-frame ones; the method was immunoSEQ multiplex PCR. The data hold 100,000 to 150,000 clones, with roughly 75% observed a single time. Input material: PBMCs. The receptor source for this set is a woman aged 45 to 65 in good health and CMV-seronegative.

This chain uses TRBV4-2 with TRBJ1-1; TRBD1 matches 7 bases. CDR1 and CDR2 (germline): LGHNA, YNFKEQ. The trim removed 5 bases at V and 0 bases at J, leaving 9 bases unmatched. This CDR3 contains 16 residues. In DNA form, the CDR3 reads TGTGCCAGCAGCTTAGGGACAGACTACATGAACACTGAAGCTTTCTTT. It encodes CASSLGTDYMNTEAFF.

V gene TRBV2 combines with J gene TRBJ2-7; 8 bases are shared with TRBD2. In germline, CDR1 is SNHLY, CDR2 FYNNEI. After removal of 4 bases from V and 2 bases from J, the junction contained 4 bases not matched to a gene. The CDR3 contains 14 residues. CDR3 sequence (DNA): TGTGCCAGCAGTGGTTTTAGCGGGACCTACGAGCAGTACTTC. This sequence encodes CASSGFSGTYEQYF. The full variable domain, in which reference TRBV2 and TRBJ2-7 provide the parts outside the CDR3, is EPEVTQTPSHQVTQMGQEVILRCVPISNHLYFYWYRQILGQKVEFLVSFYNNEISEKSEIFDDQFSVERPDGSNFTLKIRSTKLEDSAMYFCASSGFSGTYEQYFGPGTRLTVT.

V gene TRBV5-1 combines with J gene TRBJ2-3; 8 nucleotides agree with TRBD1. The CDR3 covers 15 residues. Germline V gene sequence: CDR1 SGHRS, CDR2 YFSETQ. Germline trimming cut 4 bases from V and 0 bases from J; bases unmatched to any gene: 4. This chain's CDR3 is CASSRTGSSTDTQYF. In nucleotides, the CDR3 is TGCGCCAGCAGCCGGACAGGGAGTAGCACAGATACGCAGTATTTT.

The chain couples TRBV7-2 to TRBJ2-3; 12 bases agree with TRBD2. The CDR3 extends over 15 amino acids. Germline CDR1 and CDR2: SGHTA and FQGNSA. The junction had 7 bases not matched to a gene; V was cut back by 7 bases and J by 5 bases. CDR3: CASTWTSGKRDTQYF. CDR3 sequence (DNA): TGTGCCAGCACCTGGACTAGCGGGAAGAGAGATACGCAGTATTTT.

The chain uses TRBV6-4 and TRBJ2-1; TRBD2 is a possible D gene (5 bases). The germline CDR1 and CDR2 sequences are MRHNA and SNTAGT. The CDR3 consists of 14 residues. V was shortened by 5 bases and J by 1 base, with 9 bases between the two germline ends. The CDR3 here is CASSQGSSYNEQFF. The DNA for the CDR3 is TGTGCCAGCAGTCAAGGGAGTTCCTACAATGAGCAGTTCTTC.

The chain couples TRBV21-1 to TRBJ2-3; the table's D call, TRBD2, was not checked against the DNA. TRBV21-1 is termed a pseudogene. CDR3 length: 18 amino acids. The CDR3 region is CASSKLFALAGRSDTQYF. Written as DNA, the CDR3 is TGTGCCAGCAGCAAATTGTTCGCCCTGGCGGGCCGATCAGATACGCAGTATTTT.

The chain links TRBV6-1 to TRBJ1-4; no clear D. Between the trimmed V and J ends, which lost 2 bases and 8 bases, there was a span of 9 bases. The CDR3 loop spans 13 amino acids. Germline V gene sequence: CDR1 MNHNS, CDR2 SASEGT. The CDR3 DNA reads as TGTGCCAGCAGTGAACAGGTTGGCGAAAAACTGTTTTTT. It yields the protein CASSEQVGEKLFF.

The V gene is TRBV6-5, the J gene TRBJ2-1; TRBD2 matches at 8 bases. The germline V gene has CDR1 MNHEY and CDR2 SVGAGI. This CDR3 comprises 15 residues. V lost 7 bases, J lost 5 bases, and 10 bases stayed unmatched. CDR3 bases: TGTGCCAGCAACCTACTAGCGGAGAAGAACAATGAGCAGTTCTTC. This translates into CASNLLAEKNNEQFF.

This chain joins TRBV4-3 and TRBJ2-5, with 10 bases identical to TRBD1. This CDR3 region has 15 residues. Germline V gene data show CDR1 as LGHNA and CDR2 as YSLEER. V shed 4 bases and J 2 bases; nucleotides not matched to a gene: 4. CDR3 sequence (DNA): TGCGCCAGCAGCCTCCGGGACAGGGGACAAGAGACCCAGTACTTC. Amino acid sequence: CASSLRDRGQETQYF.

The gene calls are TRBV11-2 and TRBJ1-6, with D perhaps matching TRBD1 (6 bases). The CDR3 is made up of 15 amino acids. In germline, CDR1 is SGHAT, CDR2 FQNNGV. V lost 1 base and J lost 7, with 11 bases in between. This CDR3 reads CASSLAGQVNSPLHF. CDR3 in DNA: TGTGCCAGCAGCTTAGCGGGACAAGTAAATTCACCCCTCCACTTT.

CDR3 DNA: TGTGCCTGGGGCGGGAAGCCGGGACTAGCCTACGAGCAGTACTTC. This encodes CAWGGKPGLAYEQYF. The chain has TRBV30 and TRBJ2-5; TRBD2 matches at 8 bases. The J call may not be correct, given that the DNA end is closer to TRBJ2-7. This CDR3 region has 15 residues. Germline CDR1 GTSNPN, CDR2 SVGIG (reference sequence).

This sequence joins TRBV14 and TRBJ1-2, with 8 bases lining up with TRBD1. Trimming took 3 bases from V and 8 from J; bases not matched to a gene: 11. Germline CDR1 and CDR2: SGHDN and FVKESK. The CDR3 extends over 15 amino acids. This chain's CDR3 is CASSQSGTGLRGYTF. The CDR3 nucleotides read TGTGCCAGCAGCCAGTCCGGGACAGGTCTTCGAGGCTACACCTTC.

The chain recombines TRBV7-3 with TRBJ1-2; D possibly corresponds to TRBD1 (6 bases). CDR3 size: 13 residues. CDR1 and CDR2 (germline): SGHTA, FQGTGA. V lost 6 bases and J 2 bases, leaving 10 bases between the germline ends. In DNA form, the CDR3 reads TGTGCCAGCAGTCCCGGGACAAACTATGGCTACACCTTC. Its translation is CASSPGTNYGYTF. Full variable domain (rest looked up from reference TRBV7-3 and TRBJ1-2): GAGVSQTPSNKVTEKGKYVELRCDPISGHTALYWYRQSLGQGPEFLIYFQGTGAADDSGLPNDRFFAVRPEGSVSTLKIQRTERGDSAVYLCASSPGTNYGYTFGSGTRLTVV.

This clone was seen a few times. The rearrangement links TRBV28 to TRBJ2-7, with a tentative D call TRBD1 (6 bases). V was shortened by 2 bases and J by 3 bases, with 14 bases between the two germline ends. Per germline, CDR1 MDHEN and CDR2 SYDVKM. The CDR3 length is 15 residues. CDR3 DNA sequence: TGTGCCAGCAGTTTAAAGGTTTGGGGGCACTACGAGCAGTACTTC. Translating it yields CASSLKVWGHYEQYF.

On this clone itself: Mismatch with germline at one junction end may stem from a read error. The chain employs TRBV7-7 and TRBJ2-1; TRBD1 aligns across 12 bases. CDR3 length: 15 residues. The V gene's germline CDR1 is SSHAT and CDR2 FNYEAQ (reference sequence). CDR3 region: CASSLEGTGGYEQFF. CDR3 DNA: TGTGCTAGCAGCTTAGAGGGGACAGGGGGCTATGAGCAGTTCTTC.

The chain has TRBV14 and TRBJ2-7, with D perhaps matching TRBD2 (6 bases). CDR3 length: 16 amino acids. V lost 4 bases, J lost 4 bases, and 20 bases lay in between. Germline V gene data show CDR1 as SGHDN and CDR2 as FVKESK. The CDR3 DNA follows: TGTGCCAGCAGCCGCGGAAGCGGGCTAGCGCGTTACGAGCAGTACTTC. It codes for CASSRGSGLARYEQYF.

This clone was picked up many times. The CDR3 nucleotides read TGTGCCAGCAGCCAAGACCAGGGGGCTTCTGGAAACACCATATATTTT. Translating it yields CASSQDQGASGNTIYF. The genes are TRBV4-2 and TRBJ1-3, with 8 positions matching TRBD1. V was pared by 0 bases and J by 1 base, with 2 bases of the junction left unmatched. This CDR3 is 16 amino acids long. Germline CDR1 LGHNA, CDR2 YNFKEQ.

This chain links TRBV7-9 with TRBJ1-2, with TRBD1 matching over 9 bases. The V gene's germline CDR1 is SEHNR and CDR2 FQNEAQ (reference sequence). Losses at the gene ends were 5 bases for V and 4 bases for J; bases not matched to a gene: 11. The CDR3 has 16 residues. CDR3 in DNA: TGTGCCAGCAGCCCGGGACAGGGAAAGACATCCTATGGCTACACCTTC. The encoded protein is CASSPGQGKTSYGYTF.

In its sample, this clone was seen once. This chain uses TRBV29-1 with TRBJ1-2; possibly TRBD1 for D (5 bases). With 5 bases removed from V and 7 bases from J, the gap between germline ends came to 17 bases. Germline V gives CDR1 SQVTM, CDR2 ANQGSEA. The CDR3 runs to 13 residues. CDR3: CSVIARAGFGYTF. In DNA, the CDR3 is TGCAGCGTTATCGCTCGGGCAGGGTTTGGCTACACCTTC.